This T cell receptor (beta chain) was obtained from a study of shared clonotypes between healthy human individuals. The study's findings and limits: Sharing across a handful of donors was seen in 4% to 5% of naive CD4 clonotypes.

Deep-level running was used for the assay. In the original processing: Filtering of immunoSEQ junctional sequences could not match full-length read filtering. TCRdb keeps only in-frame clones here, not all; method: immunoSEQ multiplex PCR. V, J and clone size reflect that table, while D and trimming were determined from the DNA. The repertoire has around 2,100,000 clones, less than 95% of them found once; the top ten carry approximately 1.2%. CD8 cells regarded as naive lacked CD45RO, were positively chosen for CCR7, and omitted terminally differentiated effector memory CD45RA+ cells. HIV-negative, healthy adults without recent acute infections or vaccinations were the donors. Concerning this clone: Its antigen is undetermined.

Trimming left V 5 bases short and J 3 bases short, with 5 bases between. The V gene's germline CDR1 is SGHNT and CDR2 YENEEA. The CDR3 spans 11 residues. The chain couples TRBV11-3 to TRBJ2-7; D not certain. The receptor comes from a young man in good health. Sequencing used naive CD8+ T cells sorted from blood. The CDR3 nucleotides read TGTGCCAGCAGCCTTCGCTACGAGCAGTACTTC. Its protein product is CASSLRYEQYF. The complete variable domain, with remaining parts taken from reference TRBV11-3 and TRBJ2-7, reads EAGVVQSPRYKIIEKKQPVAFWCNPISGHNTLYWYLQNLGQGPELLIRYENEEAVDDSQLPKDRFSAERLKGVDSTLKIQPAELGDSAVYLCASSLRYEQYFGPGTRLTVT.